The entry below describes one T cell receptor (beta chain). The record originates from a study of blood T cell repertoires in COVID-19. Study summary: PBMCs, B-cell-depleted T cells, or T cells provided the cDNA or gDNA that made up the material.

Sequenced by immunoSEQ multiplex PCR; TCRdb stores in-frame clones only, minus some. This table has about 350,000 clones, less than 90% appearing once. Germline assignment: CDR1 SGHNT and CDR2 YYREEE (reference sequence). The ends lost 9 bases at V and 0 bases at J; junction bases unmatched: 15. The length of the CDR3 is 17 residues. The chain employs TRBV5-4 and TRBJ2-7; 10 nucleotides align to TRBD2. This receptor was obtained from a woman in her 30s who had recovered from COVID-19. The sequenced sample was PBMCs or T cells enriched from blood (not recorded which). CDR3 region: CAKWGSGGASSSYEQYF. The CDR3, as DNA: TGTGCCAAATGGGGCAGCGGGGGGGCCTCAAGCTCCTACGAGCAGTACTTC.